These 29 T cell receptor beta chains came from one sample sequenced in a study of Ad26.COV2.S vaccination and SARS-CoV-2 variants. The treatment denotes: around 19 received Ad26.COV2.S at low or high dose, single or two shots; roughly 5 received placebo; per-sample allocation not given. The samples date from day 63 after the first vaccine or placebo injection. Measured with immunoSEQ multiplex PCR; TCRdb has only the in-frame clones, and not every one. The sample consists of approximately 480,000 clones, 87% of them appearing once. The sequences come from peripheral blood, collected in a trial of Ad26.COV2.S vaccine versus placebo. These receptor sequences come from a person aged 18 to 59 who received the Ad26.COV2.S COVID-19 vaccine or a placebo.

The rearrangement joins TRBV4-2 to TRBJ2-1; tentatively, D is TRBD1 (5 bases). This CDR3 contains 15 residues. In germline, CDR1 is LGHNA, CDR2 YNFKEQ. V was clipped by 0 bases and J by 7 bases, with 13 bases between them. The CDR3 protein is CASSQEGATSNEQFF. In DNA, the CDR3 is TGTGCCAGCAGCCAAGAAGGGGCTACCTCTAATGAGCAGTTCTTC.

The chain is built from TRBV30 and TRBJ1-2; the D gene is possibly TRBD1 (6 bases). Germline V gives CDR1 GTSNPN, CDR2 SVGIG (reference sequence). The CDR3 has 16 residues. Trimming pared 2 bases from V and 2 bases from J, leaving 18 bases between. CDR3 coding DNA: TGTGCCTGGAGTCCAACGATGGGGGCTCAAAACTATGGCTACACCTTC. This codes for CAWSPTMGAQNYGYTF.

This clone was detected a few times. As DNA, the CDR3 is TGTGCCAGCAGCCCGAACAACCACCATCACGGACAAGAGAACACCGGGGAGCTGTTTTTT. Residues: CASSPNNHHHGQENTGELFF. This sequence joins TRBV7-3 and TRBJ2-2; possible D gene TRBD1, 5 bases. The germline gives CDR1 SGHTA, CDR2 FQGTGA. The V end was cut by 5 bases, the J end by 1 base, with 26 bases between. The CDR3 is made up of 20 amino acids.

The J gene is TRBJ1-1, the V gene TRBV27; D remains unclear. The length of the CDR3 is 13 residues. V lost 6 bases to trimming and J lost 0 bases, with 8 bases between them. Germline V CDR1 and CDR2: MNHEY, SMNVEV (reference sequence). CDR3 sequence: CASRSGMNTEAFF. As DNA, the CDR3 is TGTGCCAGCAGGTCGGGTATGAACACTGAAGCTTTCTTT.

V and J are TRBV5-4 and TRBJ2-7; D is unclear. CDR3 length: 12 amino acids. Trimming took off 3 bases at V and 2 bases at J, with 6 bases between the two ends. Germline V gene data show CDR1 as SGHNT and CDR2 as YYREEE (reference sequence). The CDR3 coding sequence is TGTGCCAGCAGCTGGGGTACCTACGAGCAGTACTTC. Translating gives CASSWGTYEQYF.

V usage is TRBV29-1 and J usage is TRBJ1-2, with 8 bases identical to TRBD1. Germline V gives CDR1 SQVTM, CDR2 ANQGSEA. Trimming cost V 5 bases and J 2 bases; bases outside gene matches: 13. This CDR3 is built from 16 residues. CDR3 protein: CSVLDRANPTNYGYTF. The CDR3 DNA follows: TGCAGCGTTTTGGACAGGGCCAATCCTACGAACTATGGCTACACCTTC.

The chain recombines TRBV7-6 with TRBJ2-5; 9 nucleotides match TRBD2. Germline CDR1 is SGHVS and CDR2 is FNYEAQ. J was trimmed by 4 bases and V by 3 bases; bases with no gene match: 12. The CDR3 extends over 17 amino acids. In nucleotides, the CDR3 is TGTGCCAGCAGCTTTAGGATTAGCGGGAGATTATTAGAGACCCAGTACTTC. Its translation: CASSFRISGRLLETQYF.

The J gene is TRBJ2-7, the V gene TRBV18, with 7 bases lining up with TRBD1. CDR3 length: 16 amino acids. Losses at the gene ends were 2 bases for V and 2 bases for J; bases not matched to a gene: 9. CDR1 KGHSH and CDR2 LQKENI come from the germline V gene. CDR3 sequence reads: CASSPFIPGQTYEQYF. DNA for the CDR3: TGTGCCAGCTCACCATTTATCCCGGGACAGACCTACGAGCAGTACTTC.

The chain recombines TRBV18 with TRBJ1-1, with no clear D. The CDR3 has 12 amino acids. Germline CDR1 reads KGHSH; CDR2 reads LQKENI. V shed 8 bases and J shed 1 base, with 8 bases lying between them. In DNA form, the CDR3 reads TGTGCCAGCGCCGACACGAACACTGAAGCTTTCTTT. Protein sequence: CASADTNTEAFF.

CDR3 residues: CASSPTGLIGQPQHF. CDR3 nucleotide sequence: TGTGCCAGCTCACCTACGGGTTTAATCGGTCAGCCCCAGCATTTT. This sequence joins TRBV18 and TRBJ1-5; D remains ambiguous. CDR3 length: 15 amino acids. V was clipped by 3 bases and J by 6 bases, with 15 bases between them. Germline CDR1 and CDR2: KGHSH and LQKENI.

This clone was recorded a few times. V gene TRBV19 combines with J gene TRBJ1-2, with D possibly TRBD1 on 5 matching bases. V was pared by 5 bases and J by 4 bases, with 17 bases between. CDR1 LNHDA and CDR2 SQIVND come from the germline V gene (reference sequence). The CDR3 spans 15 residues. CDR3 sequence: CASSVFGPGLYGYTF. CDR3 sequence (DNA): TGTGCCAGTAGTGTTTTTGGGCCAGGGCTCTATGGCTACACCTTC.

This chain links TRBV11-2 with TRBJ2-7; D gene unclear. Trimming removed 2 bases at V and 0 bases at J, with 2 bases between. Germline V lookup: CDR1 SGHAT, CDR2 FQNNGV. The CDR3 runs 12 residues. The CDR3 region is CASSLPSYEQYF. The CDR3, as DNA: TGTGCCAGCAGCTTACCCTCCTACGAGCAGTACTTC.

The rearrangement joins TRBV14 to TRBJ1-1; TRBD1 matches at 8 bases. The junction had 13 bases not matched to a gene; V was cut back by 0 bases and J by 1 base. This CDR3 has 19 amino acids. CDR1 and CDR2 (germline): SGHDN, FVKESK. The CDR3 DNA sequence: TGTGCCAGCAGCCAAGATCTGCGACAGGGGAGGGTAAGGAACACTGAAGCTTTCTTT. This sequence encodes CASSQDLRQGRVRNTEAFF.

This clone was observed a single time. The rearrangement links TRBV21-1 to TRBJ2-2; the table calls TRBD1, which could not be checked here. TRBV21-1 is a pseudogene locus. The CDR3 loop spans 17 amino acids. In DNA form, the CDR3 reads TGTGCCAGCAGCACAAACAGGGCACAGAGATCCACCGGGGAGCTGTTTTTT. Protein product: CASSTNRAQRSTGELFF.

The chain couples TRBV29-1 to TRBJ1-1; D unclear. Per the germline V gene, CDR1 is SQVTM and CDR2 is ANQGSEA. CDR3 size: 13 residues. Trimming pared 6 bases from V and 9 bases from J, leaving 20 bases between. CDR3 protein: CSVGRDKISQAFF. In DNA form, the CDR3 reads TGCAGCGTCGGACGTGATAAAATCTCCCAAGCTTTCTTT.

The CDR3 region has the DNA TGTGCCAGCAGCGTAGTTGTCAGCACAAACACTGAAGCTTTCTTT. Protein: CASSVVVSTNTEAFF. The V and J genes are TRBV9 and TRBJ1-1; D unclear. The CDR3 is made up of 15 amino acids. Germline V gene lookup returns CDR1 SGDLS and CDR2 YYNGEE. Trimming shortened V by 0 bases and J by 2 bases, and 11 bases separated the two germline ends.

The chain combines TRBV19 with TRBJ1-5; the D gene is possibly TRBD1 (5 bases). The CDR3 covers 20 residues. Germline CDR1 is LNHDA and CDR2 is SQIVND (reference sequence). Trimming shortened V by 0 bases and J by 3 bases, and 24 bases separated the two germline ends. This CDR3 reads CASSIDWGPQEGVINQPQHF. The CDR3, as DNA: TGTGCCAGTAGTATAGATTGGGGCCCCCAGGAAGGGGTGATCAATCAGCCCCAGCATTTT.

This clone was picked up a small number of times. The genes are TRBV3-1 (or the pseudogene TRBV3-2) and TRBJ1-1, with no clear D. In germline, CDR1 is LGHDT, CDR2 YNNKEL (reference sequence). The CDR3 sequence is 13 residues long. The V gene lost 5 bases and the J gene lost 1 base, with 8 bases spanning the gap. CDR3 coding DNA: TGTGCCAGCAGCAGGGCGGGGAACACTGAAGCTTTCTTT. Encoded protein: CASSRAGNTEAFF.

This clone was counted at least ten times. The chain couples TRBV10-1 to TRBJ2-7; maybe TRBD1 (6 bases). The CDR3 length is 16 residues. Germline V lookup: CDR1 WNHNN, CDR2 SYGVQD (reference sequence). Trimming pared 2 bases from V and 3 bases from J, leaving 17 bases between. CDR3 in amino acids: CASSEPRDTRLYEQYF. In nucleotides, the CDR3 is TGCGCCAGCAGTGAGCCTCGGGACACCCGTCTCTACGAGCAGTACTTC.

This clone has a handful of counts. The V call is TRBV7-3, the J call TRBJ2-1; 11 bases map to TRBD1. J lost 8 bases, V lost 5 bases, and 2 bases had no gene match. This CDR3 comprises 13 residues. Germline V gene sequence: CDR1 SGHTA, CDR2 FQGTGA. The CDR3 bases are TGTGCCAGCAGCGGACAGGGGGCCGATGAGCAGTTCTTC. Amino acid sequence: CASSGQGADEQFF. Drawing the rest from reference TRBV7-3 and TRBJ2-1, the complete variable domain is GAGVSQTPSNKVTEKGKYVELRCDPISGHTALYWYRQSLGQGPEFLIYFQGTGAADDSGLPNDRFFAVRPEGSVSTLKIQRTERGDSAVYLCASSGQGADEQFFGPGTRLTVL.

CDR3 DNA: TGCAGTGCTGGTGGGGTCGACAGGGGGCAGAACATTCAGTACTTC. Translated: CSAGGVDRGQNIQYF. The rearrangement uses TRBV20-1 and TRBJ2-4, with 10 bases aligning to TRBD1. Trimming at V came to 5 bases and at J to 7 bases, leaving 11 bases not matched to a gene. From germline, CDR1 is DFQATT and CDR2 SNEGSKA (reference sequence). This CDR3 has 15 residues.

The chain links TRBV27 to TRBJ2-7; D is unclear. Deletions cut 2 bases from V and 2 bases from J, with 13 bases between. This CDR3 comprises 15 residues. Germline V gene sequence: CDR1 MNHEY, CDR2 SMNVEV (reference sequence). The CDR3 DNA reads TGTGCCAGCAGTTTAGAGTCTAGTGTGGCCTACGAGCAGTACTTC. Translated, it gives CASSLESSVAYEQYF.

This clone was picked up one time. J is TRBJ2-7 and V is TRBV4-3; 10 bases agree with TRBD2. V trimming: 3 bases; J trimming: 2 bases; junction bases outside the gene matches: 4. Germline V gene sequence: CDR1 LGHNA, CDR2 YSLEER. The CDR3 runs to 15 residues. The CDR3 protein is CASSQGTSATYEQYF. The CDR3, as DNA: TGCGCCAGCAGCCAGGGGACTAGCGCTACCTACGAGCAGTACTTC.

The chain couples TRBV7-8 to TRBJ1-1, with TRBD1 matching over 7 bases. V gave up 1 base and J gave up 5 bases; unmatched junction bases: 7. Germline CDR1 reads SGHVS; CDR2 reads FQNEAQ. The CDR3 covers 15 residues. CDR3 in amino acids: CASSLGQGGNTEAFF. The DNA for the CDR3 is TGTGCCAGCAGCTTAGGACAGGGCGGAAATACTGAAGCTTTCTTT. Combining the CDR3 with reference TRBV7-8 and TRBJ1-1 gives the whole variable domain GAGVSQSPRYKVAKRGQDVALRCDPISGHVSLFWYQQALGQGPEFLTYFQNEAQLDKSGLPSDRFFAERPEGSVSTLKIQRTQQEDSAVYLCASSLGQGGNTEAFFGQGTRLTVV.

This clone came up once. The V gene is TRBV9, the J gene TRBJ1-2; weak D call: TRBD1 (5 bases). From germline, CDR1 is SGDLS and CDR2 YYNGEE. The CDR3 covers 15 residues. Trimming removed 3 bases from V and 4 bases from J, with 16 bases in between. The CDR3 loop reads CASSAPRTRVYGYTF. The CDR3 nucleotides read TGTGCCAGCAGCGCCCCCCGGACAAGGGTCTATGGCTACACCTTC.

The rearrangement joins TRBV15 to TRBJ1-3; 10 bases map to TRBD1. J lost 2 bases, V lost 6 bases, and 10 bases had no gene match. Germline CDR1 reads LNHNV; CDR2 reads YYDKDF (reference sequence). The CDR3 is 17 residues long. The CDR3 protein is CATRSDRGSFTGNTIYF. The DNA of the CDR3 is TGTGCCACCAGGTCGGACAGGGGGTCTTTCACTGGAAACACCATATATTTT.

CDR3 DNA: TGTGCCAGCAGACCTGACAGGGGGTACTATGGCTACACCTTC. It yields the protein CASRPDRGYYGYTF. The chain couples TRBV6-2 or TRBV6-3 to TRBJ1-2; 9 nucleotides match TRBD1. Trimming removed 6 bases from V and 3 bases from J; junction bases left unmatched: 5. The CDR3 sequence is 14 residues long. The germline CDR1 and CDR2 sequences are MNHEY and SVGEGT.

The V call is TRBV3-1 (or the pseudogene TRBV3-2), the J call TRBJ2-7; D unresolved. Germline CDR1 LGHDT, CDR2 YNNKEL (reference sequence). The CDR3 has 12 amino acids. V was clipped by 5 bases and J by 3 bases, with 8 bases between them. CDR3 coding DNA: TGTGCCAGCAGCAACCCCGGCTACGAGCAGTACTTC. Protein product: CASSNPGYEQYF.

Only one count was recorded for this clone. The gene calls are TRBV19 and TRBJ2-1; D is undetermined. The germline gives CDR1 LNHDA, CDR2 SQIVND (reference sequence). V lost 3 bases, J lost 8 bases, and 11 bases lay in between. The length of the CDR3 is 13 residues. The CDR3 loop is CASSIFPGDEQFF. In nucleotides, the CDR3 is TGTGCCAGTAGTATTTTCCCGGGTGATGAGCAGTTCTTC.